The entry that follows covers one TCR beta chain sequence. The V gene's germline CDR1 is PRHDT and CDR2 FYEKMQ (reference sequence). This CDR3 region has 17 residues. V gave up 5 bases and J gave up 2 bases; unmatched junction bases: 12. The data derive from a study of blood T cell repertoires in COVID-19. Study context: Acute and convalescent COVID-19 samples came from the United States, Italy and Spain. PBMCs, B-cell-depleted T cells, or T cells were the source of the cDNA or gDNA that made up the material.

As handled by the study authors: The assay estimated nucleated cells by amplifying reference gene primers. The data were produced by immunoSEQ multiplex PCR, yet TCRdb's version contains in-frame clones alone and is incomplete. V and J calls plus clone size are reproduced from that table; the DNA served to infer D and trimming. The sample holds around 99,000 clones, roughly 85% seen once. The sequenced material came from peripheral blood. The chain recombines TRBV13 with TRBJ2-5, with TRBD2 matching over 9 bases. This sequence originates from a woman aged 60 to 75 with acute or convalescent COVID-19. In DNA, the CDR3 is TGTGCCAGCAGCCCGAACATAGCGGGGGCGAAACAAGAGACCCAGTACTTC. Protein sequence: CASSPNIAGAKQETQYF.